A selection of T cell receptor beta chains follows, all from one sample in a study of blood T cell repertoires in COVID-19. Produced via immunoSEQ multiplex PCR; TCRdb's table is partial and in-frame only. This repertoire shows more than 300,000 clones, roughly 91% found once; its top ten account for 1.2%. Sequenced material: PBMCs or T cells enriched from blood (not recorded which). The receptors shown here come from a woman aged 18-29 years who had recovered from COVID-19. Both conserved end residues are part of each CDR3. A D gene is named only where the DNA matches it firmly. Size tells how often a clone was seen (once, few, many) or the class of an expanded clone, and some rows leave it out.

>TRBJ1-2|TRBV30|-|-
CAWNINYGYTF
TGTGCCTGGAATATAAACTATGGCTACACCTTC
>TRBJ1-2|TRBV5-1|-|TRBD1
CASSLARSQGWDGYTF
TGCGCCAGCAGCTTGGCCCGTTCACAGGGGTGGGATGGCTACACCTTC
>TRBJ1-6|TRBV2|few|TRBD1
CASSEQGQPYSPLHF
TGTGCCAGCAGTGAACAGGGACAGCCTTATTCACCCCTCCACTTT
>TRBJ2-1|TRBV2|-|TRBD2
CASGREGAKGVF
TGTGCCAGCGGACGGGAGGGCGCTAAGGGAGTCTTC
>TRBJ2-7|TRBV5-6|-|TRBD2
CASSHPRTSGYEQYF
TGTGCCAGCAGCCATCCAAGGACTAGCGGCTACGAGCAGTACTTC
>TRBJ1-1|TRBV3-1/TRBV3-2|-|TRBD1
CASSQGIPGQGTAFF
TGTGCCAGCAGCCAAGGGATCCCGGGACAGGGGACGGCTTTCTTT
>TRBJ2-7|TRBV6-2/TRBV6-3|few|TRBD1
CASSSPGQSSYEQYF
TGTGCCAGCAGTTCCCCGGGACAGAGCTCCTACGAGCAGTACTTC
>TRBJ1-4|TRBV7-9|-|-
CASSHASGVRQMLFF
TGTGCCAGCAGCCACGCGTCAGGCGTTCGTCAAATGCTGTTTTTT
>TRBJ1-2|TRBV6-6|-|TRBD1
CASSDRGVGYGYTF
TGTGCCAGCAGCGACAGGGGAGTTGGGTATGGCTACACCTTC
>TRBJ1-2|TRBV6-6|-|TRBD1
CASSRQGADGYTF
TGTGCCAGCAGTCGACAGGGCGCGGATGGCTACACCTTC
>TRBJ2-3|TRBV18|-|-
CASSPGGDTQYF
TGTGCCAGCTCACCAGGAGGGGATACGCAGTATTTT
>TRBJ2-3|TRBV27|-|-
CASSLILTDTQYF
TGTGCCAGCAGTTTAATCCTCACAGATACGCAGTATTTT
>TRBJ1-5|TRBV30|-|-
CAWSYLGWNQPQHF
TGTGCCTGGAGTTACCTAGGATGGAATCAGCCCCAGCATTTT
>TRBJ1-1|TRBV7-3|-|TRBD1
CASSPDREGSEAFF
TGTGCCAGCAGCCCGGACAGGGAGGGGAGTGAAGCTTTCTTT
>TRBJ1-2|TRBV11-2|-|-
CASSQAVWGEFFGYGYTF
TGTGCCAGCAGTCAGGCGGTGTGGGGCGAATTCTTTGGCTATGGCTACACCTTC
>TRBJ1-6|TRBV5-1|-|-
CASSLLREPYNSPLHF
TGCGCCAGCAGCTTGCTTCGGGAACCCTATAATTCACCCCTCCACTTT
>TRBJ2-5|TRBV6-1|-|TRBD2
CASREVAGGQETQYF
TGTGCCAGCCGTGAGGTGGCGGGGGGACAAGAGACCCAGTACTTC
>TRBJ2-7|TRBV7-2|-|-
CASSFGGLKYEQYF
TGTGCCAGCAGCTTCGGGGGGCTTAAATACGAGCAGTACTTC
>TRBJ1-2|TRBV7-9|few|TRBD1
CASSQRTGYGYTF
TGTGCCAGCAGTCAAAGGACAGGGTATGGCTACACCTTC
>TRBJ1-1|TRBV6-5|-|-
CASSPAIYTEAFF
TGTGCCAGCAGCCCAGCGATCTACACTGAAGCTTTCTTT
>TRBJ2-5|TRBV28|-|-
CASSLPGNQETQYF
TGTGCCAGCAGTTTGCCCGGGAACCAAGAGACCCAGTACTTC
>TRBJ1-1|TRBV15|-|-
CATSRTTVENTEAFF
TGTGCCACCAGCAGGACGACAGTCGAGAACACTGAAGCTTTCTTT
>TRBJ1-2|TRBV6-1|-|-
CASSEVGGTQGGYTF
TGTGCCAGCAGTGAAGTGGGCGGGACCCAAGGGGGCTACACCTTC
>TRBJ1-5|TRBV23-1|-|-
CASSQCREDSNQPQHF
TGCGCCAGCAGTCAATGCCGGGAGGATAGCAATCAGCCCCAGCATTTT
>TRBJ2-5|TRBV7-2|-|-
CASSFRTDHEETQYF
TGTGCCAGCAGCTTCCGGACTGACCACGAAGAGACCCAGTACTTC
>TRBJ2-3|TRBV11-3|-|-
CASSPRTVTDTQYF
TGTGCCAGCAGCCCACGGACAGTCACAGATACGCAGTATTTT